These 20 T cell receptor beta chains came from one sample sequenced in a study of blood T cell repertoires in COVID-19. This table comes from immunoSEQ multiplex PCR, and its TCRdb copy is limited to in-frame clones, with some not included. The sample gives some 350,000 clones, about 89% of which show up once; approximately 5% is in the top ten. The source material was PBMCs or T cells enriched from blood (not recorded which). The receptors stem from a woman in her 30s who had recovered from COVID-19.

Here the CDR3 reads CASSRSPGQQETQYF. The CDR3 DNA reads TGTGCCAGCTCACGTTCGCCGGGACAGCAAGAGACCCAGTACTTC. The V gene is TRBV18, the J gene TRBJ2-5, with 7 bases that match TRBD1. The CDR3 is 15 residues long. CDR1 KGHSH and CDR2 LQKENI come from the germline V gene. Trimming removed 4 bases from V and 2 bases from J; junction bases left unmatched: 7.

The chain employs TRBV23-1 and TRBJ1-1; 7 bases fit TRBD1. TRBV23-1 is an ORF, and what it does is uncertain. With V trimmed by 6 bases and J by 3 bases, 13 bases remained unmatched. The CDR3 length is 16 residues. This chain's CDR3 is CASSPGTVGRDTEAFF. The CDR3 coding sequence is TGCGCCAGCAGCCCCGGGACAGTCGGGAGAGACACTGAAGCTTTCTTT.

The chain combines TRBV10-3 with TRBJ2-2, with TRBD2 as a possible D gene (5 bases). There are 15 residues in the CDR3. V was shortened by 0 bases and J by 7 bases, with 12 bases between the two germline ends. Germline V gene sequence: CDR1 ENHRY, CDR2 SYGVKD. The CDR3 DNA sequence: TGTGCCATCAGTGAGTCTAACGGGGTCGTCGGGGAGCTGTTTTTT. Protein: CAISESNGVVGELFF.

The V gene is TRBV11-2, the J gene TRBJ1-1; D ambiguous. CDR3 length: 15 amino acids. Trimming removed 1 base at V and 0 bases at J, with 9 bases between. Per germline, CDR1 SGHAT and CDR2 FQNNGV. CDR3 nucleotides: TGTGCCAGCAGCTTAGCTAGTGTTATGAACACTGAAGCTTTCTTT. It encodes CASSLASVMNTEAFF.

This chain uses TRBV6-5 with TRBJ1-6; D is undetermined. Trimming removed 4 bases at V and 9 bases at J, with 10 bases between. This CDR3 comprises 13 residues. The germline CDR1 and CDR2 sequences are MNHEY and SVGAGI. The CDR3 bases are TGTGCCAGCAGTTTGGGGAGGTCTTCACCCCTCCACTTT. It encodes CASSLGRSSPLHF.

CDR3 in DNA: TGTGCCAGCAGTCGGACTAGGGATTACAATGAGCAGTTCTTC. Translation gives CASSRTRDYNEQFF. The chain carries TRBV27 and TRBJ2-1, with 7 bases fitting TRBD2. With V trimmed by 5 bases and J by 4 bases, 5 bases remained unmatched. CDR3 size: 14 residues. The V gene's germline CDR1 is MNHEY and CDR2 SMNVEV (reference sequence).

The chain couples TRBV29-1 to TRBJ1-1; no firm D call. V lost 5 bases, J lost 2 bases, and 12 bases lay in between. The germline V gene encodes CDR1 SQVTM and CDR2 ANQGSEA. The CDR3 length is 13 residues. CDR3 sequence reads: CSVCQRLNTEAFF. The CDR3 DNA reads TGCAGCGTTTGTCAGCGATTAAACACTGAAGCTTTCTTT.

The chain links TRBV2 to TRBJ1-2; the match to TRBD1 covers 8 bases. CDR1 and CDR2 (germline): SNHLY, FYNNEI. The CDR3 is 12 residues long. V was clipped by 8 bases and J by 5 bases; unmatched bases: 4. The CDR3 nucleotides are TGTGCCAGCGGACGGACAGGGTATGGCTACACCTTC. This encodes CASGRTGYGYTF.

The V and J genes are TRBV6-2 or TRBV6-3 and TRBJ1-4; D is unclear. This CDR3 is 11 amino acids long. Germline V gene sequence: CDR1 MNHEY, CDR2 SVGEGT. Trimming removed 3 bases at V and 8 bases at J, with 4 bases between. CDR3 DNA: TGTGCCAGCAGTTATAGCGAAAAACTGTTTTTT. Protein product: CASSYSEKLFF.

This sequence joins TRBV10-1 and TRBJ1-1; unclear D gene. The ends were cut back, 0 bases at V and 1 base at J, with 6 bases in the middle. The CDR3 spans 14 residues. Germline CDR1 and CDR2: WNHNN and SYGVQD (reference sequence). The CDR3 protein is CASSESPRNTEAFF. The CDR3 DNA sequence: TGCGCCAGCAGTGAGTCTCCGAGGAACACTGAAGCTTTCTTT.

This clone was seen only once. The same CDR3 arises from other DNA sequences in this sample as well. The chain is built from TRBV9 and TRBJ1-1, with D uncertain. In germline, CDR1 is SGDLS, CDR2 YYNGEE. V lost 0 bases and J 4 bases, leaving 7 bases between the germline ends. The CDR3 runs to 13 residues. The CDR3 bases are TGTGCCAGCAGCGTAGGGTCGGGCACTGAAGCTTTCTTT. Its translation is CASSVGSGTEAFF.

This sequence joins TRBV5-4 and TRBJ2-5; D gene uncertain. V shed 0 bases and J shed 8 bases, with 8 bases lying between them. CDR3 length: 12 amino acids. Looked up from germline, CDR1 is SGHNT and CDR2 is YYREEE (reference sequence). Written as DNA, the CDR3 is TGTGCCAGCAGCTTGGATAGTGATACCCAGTACTTC. Protein product: CASSLDSDTQYF.

This chain connects TRBV5-1 to TRBJ1-2; D is unresolved. The CDR3 covers 13 residues. CDR1 and CDR2 from the germline V gene are SGHRS and YFSETQ. Trimming cost V 0 bases and J 6 bases, with 9 bases left between them. CDR3 protein: CASSLAQRDGYTF. CDR3 bases: TGCGCCAGCAGCTTGGCCCAGAGGGATGGCTACACCTTC.

This clone was found a few times. The chain uses TRBV5-1 and TRBJ1-2, with D possibly matching TRBD1 (5 bases). The germline V and J ends were trimmed by 4 bases and 0 bases, with 16 bases remaining between them. The CDR3 has 16 residues. The V gene's germline CDR1 is SGHRS and CDR2 YFSETQ. This CDR3 is CASSIDSYAANYGYTF. In nucleotides, the CDR3 is TGCGCCAGCAGCATCGACAGTTACGCGGCTAACTATGGCTACACCTTC.

Only a few counts were recorded for this clone. This chain links TRBV28 with TRBJ1-5; 9 bases align to TRBD1. V lost 3 bases, J lost 6 bases, and 9 bases stayed unmatched. The CDR3 runs to 16 residues. Germline CDR1 MDHEN, CDR2 SYDVKM. The CDR3 nucleotides read TGTGCCAGCAGTTTGGGACAGGGTGACAAAATTCAGCCCCAGCATTTT. Residues: CASSLGQGDKIQPQHF.

V and J are TRBV7-8 and TRBJ1-6; D is unresolved. This CDR3 contains 14 residues. V gave up 3 bases and J gave up 4 bases, with 7 bases separating them. Germline CDR1 is SGHVS and CDR2 is FQNEAQ. CDR3 region: CASSLSNYNSPLHF. CDR3 in DNA: TGTGCCAGCAGCTTGAGTAATTATAATTCACCCCTCCACTTT.

The rearrangement links TRBV5-1 to TRBJ2-7, with D perhaps TRBD2 (7 bases). Germline-derived CDR1 and CDR2 are SGHRS and YFSETQ. The ends were cut back, 3 bases at V and 6 bases at J, with 16 bases in the middle. The CDR3 sequence is 14 residues long. For the CDR3, the DNA is TGCGCCAGCAGCTGGAGGGGGGGAGACCCCGAGCAGTACTTC. As protein: CASSWRGGDPEQYF.

This sequence joins TRBV30 and TRBJ2-1; 9 nucleotides line up with TRBD1. Trimming removed 5 bases from V and 8 bases from J; junction bases left unmatched: 10. Germline CDR1 and CDR2: GTSNPN and SVGIG (reference sequence). The CDR3 has 14 amino acids. CDR3 bases: TGTGCCTGGGACCGGGACAGGGCAAGCCATGAGCAGTTCTTC. It yields the protein CAWDRDRASHEQFF.

The CDR3 bases are TGTGCCTCGTCCCGGGACAAAGTAATCGGGGAGCTGTTTTTT. It translates to CASSRDKVIGELFF. V gene TRBV30 combines with J gene TRBJ2-2; D possibly corresponds to TRBD1 (6 bases). The CDR3 has 14 residues. Trimming stripped 7 bases from V and 7 bases from J, with 19 bases between. Germline V gene sequence: CDR1 GTSNPN, CDR2 SVGIG (reference sequence).

The chain couples TRBV19 to TRBJ1-2; 10 bases agree with TRBD1. Trimming removed 3 bases from V and 7 bases from J; junction bases left unmatched: 5. CDR3 length: 14 residues. CDR1 and CDR2 from the germline V gene are LNHDA and SQIVND (reference sequence). The CDR3 reads CASSMLGQGFGYTF. In nucleotides, the CDR3 is TGTGCCAGTAGTATGCTGGGACAGGGGTTTGGCTACACCTTC.